One and the same sample provided the 18 T cell receptor beta chains below, sequenced in a study of monozygotic twins with cystic fibrosis. The assay was immunoSEQ multiplex PCR, and TCRdb's table has in-frame clones only and misses some. The profile covers several thousand clones, with about 96% appearing a single time and approximately 3% taken by the ten largest. Sequencing was done on a sample of blood. The receptors were gathered from a boy aged 2 to 10 with cystic fibrosis.

The rearrangement joins TRBV7-9 to TRBJ2-4; 8 bases line up with TRBD1. Trimming took 3 bases from V and 4 from J; bases not matched to a gene: 8. The CDR3 runs 16 residues. Germline V CDR1 and CDR2: SEHNR, FQNEAQ (reference sequence). This chain's CDR3 is CASSFLTDRAKNIQYF. CDR3 nucleotide sequence: TGTGCCAGCAGCTTCCTTACGGACAGGGCAAAAAACATTCAGTACTTC. The full variable domain, with the rest looked up from reference TRBV7-9 and TRBJ2-4, is DTGVSQNPRHKITKRGQNVTFRCDPISEHNRLYWYRQTLGQGPEFLTYFQNEAQLEKSRLLSDRFSAERPKGSFSTLEIQRTEQGDSAMYLCASSFLTDRAKNIQYFGAGTRLSVL.

The chain has TRBV6-5 and TRBJ1-1; no clear D gene. Per germline, CDR1 MNHEY and CDR2 SVGAGI. The CDR3 loop spans 14 amino acids. Deletions cut 2 bases from V and 1 base from J, with 8 bases between. DNA of the CDR3: TGTGCCAGCAGTTACGAATGGCAGAACACTGAAGCTTTCTTT. As protein: CASSYEWQNTEAFF.

V gene TRBV2 combines with J gene TRBJ2-5; D is uncertain. The germline V gene has CDR1 SNHLY and CDR2 FYNNEI. V gave up 4 bases and J gave up 5 bases, with 8 bases separating them. The length of the CDR3 is 12 residues. The CDR3 reads CASSGQNETQYF. The CDR3 region has the DNA TGTGCCAGCAGTGGGCAGAATGAGACCCAGTACTTC.

This chain joins TRBV5-6 and TRBJ2-5, with D hard to call. V lost 0 bases, J lost 5 bases, and 14 bases lay in between. CDR1 is SGHDT, CDR2 YYEEEE, per germline. This CDR3 is built from 15 residues. The CDR3 DNA reads TGTGCCAGCAGCTTGGAATCGGCTAGTTTTGAGACCCAGTACTTC. Residues: CASSLESASFETQYF. The full variable domain, in which reference TRBV5-6 and TRBJ2-5 provide the parts outside the CDR3, is DAGVTQSPTHLIKTRGQQVTLRCSPKSGHDTVSWYQQALGQGPQFIFQYYEEEERQRGNFPDRFSGHQFPNYSSELNVNALLLGDSALYLCASSLESASFETQYFGPGTRLLVL.

The chain couples TRBV6-1 to TRBJ2-1, with D hard to call. Per germline, CDR1 MNHNS and CDR2 SASEGT. Deletions cut 5 bases from V and 6 bases from J, with 8 bases between. The CDR3 consists of 12 residues. CDR3 amino acids: CASSPAFNEQFF. DNA for the CDR3: TGTGCCAGCAGTCCCGCCTTCAATGAGCAGTTCTTC.

The chain is built from TRBV2 and TRBJ2-5; D ambiguous. Germline loops: CDR1 SNHLY, CDR2 FYNNEI. The V end was cut by 8 bases, the J end by 0 bases, with 13 bases between. The CDR3 covers 14 residues. The CDR3 reads CASASALDQETQYF. The CDR3 nucleotides are TGTGCCAGCGCTTCTGCCCTGGACCAAGAGACCCAGTACTTC.

The V and J genes are TRBV7-2 and TRBJ2-3; D is perhaps TRBD1 or TRBD2 (5 bases each). Trimming shortened V by 6 bases and J by 10 bases, and 20 bases separated the two germline ends. From germline, CDR1 is SGHTA and CDR2 FQGNSA. The CDR3 is 14 residues long. CDR3 amino acids: CASSPGTLLGAQYF. The CDR3 DNA sequence: TGTGCCAGCAGTCCTGGGACCCTCCTCGGGGCGCAGTATTTT.

V and J are TRBV28 and TRBJ2-5; D unresolved. The CDR3 consists of 15 residues. Germline V gene lookup returns CDR1 MDHEN and CDR2 SYDVKM. The V end was cut by 7 bases, the J end by 5 bases, with 20 bases between. This chain's CDR3 is CASTSWTSPGETQYF. The CDR3 bases are TGTGCCAGCACTTCGTGGACCTCACCCGGGGAGACCCAGTACTTC.

V usage is TRBV19 and J usage is TRBJ1-5; D not resolved. This CDR3 comprises 14 residues. The germline V and J ends were trimmed by 3 bases and 7 bases, with 13 bases remaining between them. Germline V CDR1 and CDR2: LNHDA, SQIVND (reference sequence). The CDR3 region has the DNA TGTGCCAGTAGTATCCCTCCAATGGGGCAGCCCCAGCATTTT. Amino acid sequence: CASSIPPMGQPQHF.

Only a few counts were recorded for this clone. This chain connects TRBV30 to TRBJ2-2; TRBD2 might be the D (6 bases). The CDR3 is 13 amino acids. V was trimmed by 4 bases and J by 5 bases, leaving 11 bases between them. The germline CDR1 and CDR2 sequences are GTSNPN and SVGIG (reference sequence). The CDR3 DNA follows: TGTGCCTGGACCTACGCGGGGACCGGGGAGCTGTTTTTT. Translation gives CAWTYAGTGELFF.

The chain couples TRBV4-1 to TRBJ2-7, with 10 bases identical to TRBD2. The CDR3 extends over 16 amino acids. CDR1 is MGHRA, CDR2 YSYEKL, per germline. J lost 3 bases, V lost 0 bases, and 5 bases had no gene match. The CDR3 region has the DNA TGCGCCAGCAGCCAAGAAAAGCGGGGGGGGCTCTACGAGCAGTACGTC. Amino acids: CASSQEKRGGLYEQYV.

The J gene is TRBJ2-1, the V gene TRBV18; weak D call: TRBD2 (5 bases). Trimming took 3 bases from V and 4 from J, leaving 7 bases between them. The CDR3 sequence is 13 residues long. Germline CDR1 KGHSH, CDR2 LQKENI. CDR3 residues: CASSPGIYNEQFF. The CDR3, as DNA: TGTGCCAGCTCACCCGGGATTTACAATGAGCAGTTCTTC.

The chain joins TRBV19 to TRBJ1-6; D gene unclear. The CDR3 covers 15 residues. Germline CDR1 is LNHDA and CDR2 is SQIVND (reference sequence). Trimming removed 3 bases at V and 0 bases at J, with 6 bases between. CDR3: CASSIGVSYNSPLHF. Here the CDR3 DNA reads TGTGCCAGTAGTATCGGCGTCTCCTATAATTCACCCCTCCACTTT.

This chain joins TRBV5-1 and TRBJ2-3, with 13 bases fitting TRBD2. The CDR3 has 15 residues. After removal of 4 bases from V and 5 bases from J, the junction contained 4 bases not matched to a gene. Germline V CDR1 and CDR2: SGHRS, YFSETQ. The CDR3 reads CASSPGTSGVDTQYF. For the CDR3, the DNA is TGCGCCAGCAGCCCCGGGACTAGCGGGGTAGATACGCAGTATTTT.

The chain has TRBV30 and TRBJ1-2; D call uncertain. V shed 1 base and J shed 2 bases, with 17 bases lying between them. CDR1 and CDR2 from the germline V gene are GTSNPN and SVGIG (reference sequence). The CDR3 sequence is 16 residues long. CDR3 protein: CAWSGSSPGGNYGYTF. CDR3 coding DNA: TGTGCCTGGAGTGGCTCAAGTCCAGGTGGGAACTATGGCTACACCTTC.

The genes are TRBV6-1 and TRBJ2-7; D is uncertain. Germline CDR1 and CDR2: MNHNS and SASEGT. With 1 base removed from V and 0 bases from J, the gap between germline ends came to 10 bases. The CDR3 runs to 15 residues. The CDR3 DNA reads TGTGCCAGCAGTGAAGGTCAGGTATCCTCCTACGAGCAGTACGTC. As protein: CASSEGQVSSYEQYV.

The chain uses TRBV4-1 and TRBJ1-1; D is undetermined. V lost 4 bases and J lost 3, with 9 bases in between. Germline CDR1 is MGHRA and CDR2 is YSYEKL. The CDR3 is 13 residues long. The CDR3, as DNA: TGCGCCAGCAGCCGAGACATGGACACTGAAGCTTTCTTT. Amino acid sequence: CASSRDMDTEAFF.

V and J are TRBV5-4 and TRBJ2-3, with D possibly TRBD1 on 5 matching bases. V was cut by 1 base and J by 1 base, with 10 bases left in between. CDR1 is SGHNT, CDR2 YYREEE, per germline (reference sequence). The CDR3 runs 15 residues. CDR3 loop: CASSLYDSRTDTQYF. The CDR3 nucleotides are TGTGCCAGCAGCTTGTACGACAGCCGCACAGATACGCAGTATTTT.